The clone carrying this T cell receptor (beta chain) was seen more than once but under ten times. CDR3 length: 16 amino acids. The germline CDR1 and CDR2 sequences are SGHTA and FQGNSA. V was pared by 5 bases and J by 1 base, with 5 bases of the junction left unmatched. The source of the sample is a study of beta chain features in type 1 diabetes. Every isolated RNA sample was fully reverse transcribed, so sequencing captured expressed TCRB transcripts. The study sequenced naive, central memory and regulatory T cell samples to an average of approximately 3.5 million reads. Clones were read by immunoSEQ multiplex PCR, and TCRdb kept only the in-frame ones, dropping some. The sample consists of about 230,000 clones, around 9.6% of them appearing once.

The specimen sequenced was naive CD4+ T cells from blood. The origin of this receptor is a woman in her late teens or twenties in good health. V and J are TRBV7-2 and TRBJ2-3; the match to TRBD2 covers 11 bases. In DNA form, the CDR3 reads TGTGCCAGCAGCCCCTCGGGACTAGCGGGCACAGATACGCAGTATTTT. Translating gives CASSPSGLAGTDTQYF.